This TCR beta chain was retrieved from a study of glioma-infiltrating T cells after dendritic cell vaccination. At the level of the study: Dendritic cell vaccine was injected intradermally three times, biweekly.

TCRdb's copy holds only in-frame clones and misses some; the assay was immunoSEQ multiplex PCR. The sample holds some 38,000 clones; 82% are singletons and the top ten take more than 7%. For this clone: What it recognizes is unknown. At one end the junction does not follow the germline gene, possibly because of a read error. Other DNA sequences in this sample translate to the same CDR3.

Study conclusions and caveats: Only a small number of patients had complete blood and tumor samples.

The length of the CDR3 is 15 residues. CDR1 SGHNT and CDR2 YYREEE come from the germline V gene (reference sequence). This clonotype was obtained from a human donor with glioblastoma. The chain links TRBV5-4 to TRBJ2-3, with 9 bases matching TRBD1. The material sequenced was blood, taken before dendritic cell vaccination. CDR3 sequence: CASSLDRGLTDTQYF. In DNA, the CDR3 is TGTGCCAGCAGTTTGGACAGGGGTTTGACAGATACGCAGTATTTT. Combining the CDR3 with reference TRBV5-4 and TRBJ2-3 gives the whole variable domain ETGVTQSPTHLIKTRGQQVTLRCSSQSGHNTVSWYQQALGQGPQFIFQYYREEENGRGNFPPRFSGLQFPNYSSELNVNALELDDSALYLCASSLDRGLTDTQYFGPGTRLTVL.